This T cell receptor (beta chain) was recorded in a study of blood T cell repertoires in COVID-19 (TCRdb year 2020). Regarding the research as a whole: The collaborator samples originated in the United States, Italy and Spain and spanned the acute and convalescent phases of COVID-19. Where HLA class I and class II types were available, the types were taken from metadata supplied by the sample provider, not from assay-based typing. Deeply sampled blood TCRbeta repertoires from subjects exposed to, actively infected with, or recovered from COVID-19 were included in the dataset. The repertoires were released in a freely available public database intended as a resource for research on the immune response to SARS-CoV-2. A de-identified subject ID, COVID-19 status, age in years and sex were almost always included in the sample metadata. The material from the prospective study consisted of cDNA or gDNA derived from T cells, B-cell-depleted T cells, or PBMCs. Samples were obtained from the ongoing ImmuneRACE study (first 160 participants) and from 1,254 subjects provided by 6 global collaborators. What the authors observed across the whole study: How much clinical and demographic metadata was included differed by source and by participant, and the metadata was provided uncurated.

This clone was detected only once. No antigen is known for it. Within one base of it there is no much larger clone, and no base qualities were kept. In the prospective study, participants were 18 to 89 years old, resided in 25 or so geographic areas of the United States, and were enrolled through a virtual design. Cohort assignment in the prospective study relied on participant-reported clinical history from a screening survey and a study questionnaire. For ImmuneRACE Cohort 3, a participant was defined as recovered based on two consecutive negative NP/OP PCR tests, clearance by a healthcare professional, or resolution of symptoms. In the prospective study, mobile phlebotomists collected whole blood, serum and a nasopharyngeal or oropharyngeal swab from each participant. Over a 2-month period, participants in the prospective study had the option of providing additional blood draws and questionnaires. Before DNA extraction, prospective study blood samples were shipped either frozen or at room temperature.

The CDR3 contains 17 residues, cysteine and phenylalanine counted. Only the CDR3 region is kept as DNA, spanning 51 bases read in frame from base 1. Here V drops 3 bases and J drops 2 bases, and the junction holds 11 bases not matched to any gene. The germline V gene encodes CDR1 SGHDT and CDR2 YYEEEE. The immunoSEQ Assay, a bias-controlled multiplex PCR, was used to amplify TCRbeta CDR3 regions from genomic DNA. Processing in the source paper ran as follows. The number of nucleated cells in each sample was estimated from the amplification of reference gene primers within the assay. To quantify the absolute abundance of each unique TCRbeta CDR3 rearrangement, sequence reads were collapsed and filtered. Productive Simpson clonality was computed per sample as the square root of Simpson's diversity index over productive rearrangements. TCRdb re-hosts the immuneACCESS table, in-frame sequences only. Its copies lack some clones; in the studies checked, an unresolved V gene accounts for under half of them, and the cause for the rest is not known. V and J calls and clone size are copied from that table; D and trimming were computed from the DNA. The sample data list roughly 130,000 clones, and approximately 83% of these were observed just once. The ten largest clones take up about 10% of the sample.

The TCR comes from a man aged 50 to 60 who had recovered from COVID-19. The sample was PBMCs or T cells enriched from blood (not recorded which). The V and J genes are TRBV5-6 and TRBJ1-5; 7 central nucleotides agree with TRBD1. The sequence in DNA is TGTGCCAGCAGCTGTCCAAGAGGGGGCGCCGGCAATCAGCCCCAGCATTTT. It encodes CASSCPRGGAGNQPQHF.